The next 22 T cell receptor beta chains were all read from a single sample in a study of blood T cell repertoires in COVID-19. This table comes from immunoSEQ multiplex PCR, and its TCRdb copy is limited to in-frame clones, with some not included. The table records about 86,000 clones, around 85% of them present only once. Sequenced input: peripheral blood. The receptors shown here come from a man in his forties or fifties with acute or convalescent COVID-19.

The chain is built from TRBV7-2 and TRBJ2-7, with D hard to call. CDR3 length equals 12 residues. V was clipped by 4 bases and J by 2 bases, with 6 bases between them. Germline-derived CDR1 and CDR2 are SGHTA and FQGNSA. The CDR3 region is CASSSGPYEQYF. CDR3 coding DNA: TGTGCCAGCAGCTCTGGCCCCTACGAGCAGTACTTC.

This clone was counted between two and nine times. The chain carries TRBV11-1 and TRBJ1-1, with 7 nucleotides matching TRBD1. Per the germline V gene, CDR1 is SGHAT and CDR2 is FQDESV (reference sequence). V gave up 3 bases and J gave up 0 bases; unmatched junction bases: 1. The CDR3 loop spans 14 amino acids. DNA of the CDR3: TGTGCCAGCAGCTTGGGACAGCTGAACACTGAAGCTTTCTTT. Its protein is CASSLGQLNTEAFF. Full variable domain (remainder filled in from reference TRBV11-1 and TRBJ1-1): EAEVAQSPRYKITEKSQAVAFWCDPISGHATLYWYRQILGQGPELLVQFQDESVVDDSQLPKDRFSAERLKGVDSTLKIQPAELGDSAMYLCASSLGQLNTEAFFGQGTRLTVV.

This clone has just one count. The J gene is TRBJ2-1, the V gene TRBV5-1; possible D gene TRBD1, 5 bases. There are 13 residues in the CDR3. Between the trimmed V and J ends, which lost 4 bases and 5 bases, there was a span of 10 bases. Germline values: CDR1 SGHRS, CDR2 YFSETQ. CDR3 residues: CASSETVNNEQFF. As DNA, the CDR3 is TGCGCCAGCAGCGAGACAGTCAACAATGAGCAGTTCTTC.

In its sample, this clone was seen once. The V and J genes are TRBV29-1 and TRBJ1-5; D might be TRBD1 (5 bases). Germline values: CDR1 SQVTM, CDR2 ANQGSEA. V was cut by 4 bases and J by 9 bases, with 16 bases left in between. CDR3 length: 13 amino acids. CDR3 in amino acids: CSVGGGVGGPQHF. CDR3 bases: TGCAGCGTTGGTGGCGGGGTTGGGGGGCCCCAGCATTTT.

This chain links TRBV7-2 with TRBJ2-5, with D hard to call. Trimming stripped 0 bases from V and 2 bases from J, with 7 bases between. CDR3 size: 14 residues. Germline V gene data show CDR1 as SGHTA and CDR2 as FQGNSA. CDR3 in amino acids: CASSLAANQETQYF. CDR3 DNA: TGTGCCAGCAGCTTAGCGGCAAATCAAGAGACCCAGTACTTC.

The CDR3, as DNA: TGTGCCAGCAGCTACTACGGACAGGGAAACGATGAGCAGTTCTTC. Amino acid sequence: CASSYYGQGNDEQFF. The chain recombines TRBV5-4 with TRBJ2-1; 8 nucleotides agree with TRBD1. Looked up from germline, CDR1 is SGHNT and CDR2 is YYREEE (reference sequence). V gave up 3 bases and J gave up 8 bases; unmatched junction bases: 10. This CDR3 has 15 amino acids.

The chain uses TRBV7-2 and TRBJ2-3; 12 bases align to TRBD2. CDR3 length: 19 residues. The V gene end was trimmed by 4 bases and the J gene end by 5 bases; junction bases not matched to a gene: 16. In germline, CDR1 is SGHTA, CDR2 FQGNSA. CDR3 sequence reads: CASSSQIGLAGSSQDTQYF. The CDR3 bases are TGTGCCAGCAGCTCCCAGATAGGACTAGCGGGGTCATCTCAAGATACGCAGTATTTT.

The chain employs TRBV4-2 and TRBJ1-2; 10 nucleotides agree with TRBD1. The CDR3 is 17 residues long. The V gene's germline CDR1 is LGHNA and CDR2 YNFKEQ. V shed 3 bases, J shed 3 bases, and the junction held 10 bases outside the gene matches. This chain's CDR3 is CASSQGSSGTGDYGYTF. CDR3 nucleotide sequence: TGTGCCAGCAGCCAGGGGTCCTCCGGGACAGGGGACTATGGCTACACCTTC.

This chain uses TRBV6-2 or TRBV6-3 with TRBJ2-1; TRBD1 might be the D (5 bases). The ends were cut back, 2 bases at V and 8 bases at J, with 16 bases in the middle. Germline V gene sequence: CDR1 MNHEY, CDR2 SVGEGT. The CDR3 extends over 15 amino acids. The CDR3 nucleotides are TGTGCCAGCAGTTACAGATCCCAGGGTGTGGATGAGCAGTTCTTC. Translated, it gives CASSYRSQGVDEQFF.

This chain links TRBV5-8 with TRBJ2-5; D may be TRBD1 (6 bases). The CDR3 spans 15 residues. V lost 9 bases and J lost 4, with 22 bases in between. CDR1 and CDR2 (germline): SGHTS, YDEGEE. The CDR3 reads CATQPRYREGETQYF. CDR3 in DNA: TGTGCCACCCAACCTCGGTACAGGGAAGGAGAGACCCAGTACTTC.

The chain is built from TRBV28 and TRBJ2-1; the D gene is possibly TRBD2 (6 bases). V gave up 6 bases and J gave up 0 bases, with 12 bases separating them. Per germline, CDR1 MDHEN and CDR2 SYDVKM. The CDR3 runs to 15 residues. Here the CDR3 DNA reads TGTGCCAGCAGCTCGACTAGAAGCTCCTACAATGAGCAGTTCTTC. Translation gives CASSSTRSSYNEQFF.

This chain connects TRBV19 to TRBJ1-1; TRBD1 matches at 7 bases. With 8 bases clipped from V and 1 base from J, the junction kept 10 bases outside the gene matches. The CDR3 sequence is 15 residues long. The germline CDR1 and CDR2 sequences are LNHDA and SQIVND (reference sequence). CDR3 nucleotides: TGTGCCAGTTCCAACTTGGGACAGCCGAACACTGAAGCTTTCTTT. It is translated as CASSNLGQPNTEAFF.

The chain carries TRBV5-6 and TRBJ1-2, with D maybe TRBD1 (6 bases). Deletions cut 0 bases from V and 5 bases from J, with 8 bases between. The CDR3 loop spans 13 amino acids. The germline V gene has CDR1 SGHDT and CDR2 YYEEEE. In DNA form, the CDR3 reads TGTGCCAGCAGCTTGGACAGGGCTTATGGCTACACCTTC. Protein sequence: CASSLDRAYGYTF.

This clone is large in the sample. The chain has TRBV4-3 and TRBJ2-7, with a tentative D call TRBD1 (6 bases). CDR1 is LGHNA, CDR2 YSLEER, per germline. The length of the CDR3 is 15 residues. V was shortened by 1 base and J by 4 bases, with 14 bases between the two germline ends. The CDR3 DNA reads TGCGCCAGCAGCCAAGGTTCAGGGGTAATGTACGAGCAGTACTTC. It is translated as CASSQGSGVMYEQYF.

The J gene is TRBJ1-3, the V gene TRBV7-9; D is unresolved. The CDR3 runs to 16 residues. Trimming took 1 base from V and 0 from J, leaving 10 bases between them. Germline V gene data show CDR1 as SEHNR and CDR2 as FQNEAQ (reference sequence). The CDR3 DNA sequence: TGTGCCAGCAGCTTAGACGGGTGGTTCTCTGGAAACACCATATATTTT. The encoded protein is CASSLDGWFSGNTIYF.

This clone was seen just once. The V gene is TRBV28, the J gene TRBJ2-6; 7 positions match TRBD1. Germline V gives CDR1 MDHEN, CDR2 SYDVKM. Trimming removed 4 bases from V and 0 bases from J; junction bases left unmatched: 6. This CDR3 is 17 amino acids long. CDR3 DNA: TGTGCCAGCAGTTCGGGACAGAAAGTCTCTGGGGCCAACGTCCTGACTTTC. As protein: CASSSGQKVSGANVLTF.

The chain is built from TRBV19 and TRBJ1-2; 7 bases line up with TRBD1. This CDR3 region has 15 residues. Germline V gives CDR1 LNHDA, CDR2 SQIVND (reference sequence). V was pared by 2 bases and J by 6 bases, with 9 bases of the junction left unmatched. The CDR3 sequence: CASSIPQLQGDGYTF. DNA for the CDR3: TGTGCCAGTAGTATACCCCAACTCCAGGGGGATGGCTACACCTTC.

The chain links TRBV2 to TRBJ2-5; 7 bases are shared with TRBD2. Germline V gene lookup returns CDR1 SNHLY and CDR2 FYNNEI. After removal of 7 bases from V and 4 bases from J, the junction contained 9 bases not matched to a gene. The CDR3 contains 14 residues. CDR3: CASKVGEGSETQYF. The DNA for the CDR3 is TGTGCCAGCAAGGTGGGGGAGGGGTCAGAGACCCAGTACTTC.

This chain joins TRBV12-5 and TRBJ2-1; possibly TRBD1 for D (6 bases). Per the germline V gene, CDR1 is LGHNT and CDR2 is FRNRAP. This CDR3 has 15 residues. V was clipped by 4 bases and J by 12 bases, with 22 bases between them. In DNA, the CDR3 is TGTGCTAGTGGTTCCCCACTGGGTAACAGGGTTGGGCAGTTCTTC. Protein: CASGSPLGNRVGQFF.

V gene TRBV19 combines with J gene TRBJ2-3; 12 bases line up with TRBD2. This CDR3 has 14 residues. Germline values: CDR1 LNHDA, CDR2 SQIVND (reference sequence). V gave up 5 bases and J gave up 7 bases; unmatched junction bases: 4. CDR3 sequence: CASSASGGANTQYF. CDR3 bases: TGTGCCAGTAGTGCTAGCGGGGGGGCAAATACGCAGTATTTT.

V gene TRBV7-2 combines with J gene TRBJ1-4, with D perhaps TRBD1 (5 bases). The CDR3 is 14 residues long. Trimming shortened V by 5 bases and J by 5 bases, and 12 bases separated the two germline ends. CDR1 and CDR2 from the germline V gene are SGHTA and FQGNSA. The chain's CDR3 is CASSPRAGNEKLFF. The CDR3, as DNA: TGTGCCAGCAGCCCCCGGGCAGGGAATGAAAAACTGTTTTTT.

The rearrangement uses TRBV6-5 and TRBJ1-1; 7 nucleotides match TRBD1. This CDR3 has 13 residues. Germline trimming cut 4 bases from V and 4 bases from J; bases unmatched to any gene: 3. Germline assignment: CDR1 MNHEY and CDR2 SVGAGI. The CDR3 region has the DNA TGTGCCAGCAGTTTGACAGGGACCACTGAAGCTTTCTTT. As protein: CASSLTGTTEAFF.